This record concerns one TCR beta chain sequence. Its matching antigen is unknown. V dropped 0 bases and J dropped 8 bases, with 6 bases sitting between them. CDR1 and CDR2 (germline): SGHNT, YYREEE (reference sequence). This CDR3 is built from 11 residues. This sample is drawn from a study of CD8+CD57+ T cells in acquired aplastic anemia. Study background: Each DNA sample taken from sorted CD4+ and CD8+ cells came to about 3 ug on average. General study results and limits: About 28 sequences, all CD8+ CDR3, were shared between patients and controls.

An expansion of CD8+CD57+ cells by flow cytometry had been shown in patients chosen for sequencing. Everyone among the patients had severe acquired aplastic anemia. TCR beta VDJ and CDR3 profiles were obtained from a genomic DNA template. TCRdb reprocessed the reads via MiXCR and lists one record per CDR3 protein. The table records roughly 170,000 distinct CDR3 sequences, nearly 50% of them present only once. The clonotype comes from a human donor with aplastic anemia. Sequencing was done on a sample of sorted CD4+, CD8+, or CD8+CD57+ T cells (not recorded which) from PBMCs. This sequence joins TRBV5-4 and TRBJ2-7; D gene unclear. Written as DNA, the CDR3 is TGTGCCAGCAGCTTGGCCCCCCAGCAGTACTTC. It specifies CASSLAPQQYF.